This TCR beta chain was captured by sequencing in a study of blood T cell repertoires in COVID-19. Study-level background: Both acute and convalescent COVID-19 samples were obtained from the United States, Italy and Spain. T cells, B-cell-depleted T cells, or PBMCs supplied cDNA or gDNA.

Allocation to cohorts depended on clinical history reported by the participants. In the source study's methods: Reference gene primers were amplified, and this amplification served to estimate nucleated cell counts. Produced via immunoSEQ multiplex PCR; TCRdb's table is partial and in-frame only. The DNA was the basis for D and trimming; V, J and clone size are from that table. The table records 300,000 to 500,000 clones, roughly 90% of them present only once. V was clipped by 7 bases and J by 4 bases; unmatched bases: 6. Germline CDR1 and CDR2: SNHLY and FYNNEI. This CDR3 is 13 amino acids long. The sequenced sample was PBMCs or T cells enriched from blood (not recorded which). V usage is TRBV2 and J usage is TRBJ1-2, with 7 bases aligning to TRBD1. The clonotype originates from a woman aged 40 to 50 with acute COVID-19. The DNA for the CDR3 is TGTGCCAGCATCGGACAGGTGGTCTATGGCTACACCTTC. This translates into CASIGQVVYGYTF.